Given below is one TCR beta chain in context. These data originate in a study of cytomegalovirus exposure and HLA in healthy donors. A multiplex PCR was run with 60 Vbeta primers and 13 Jbeta primers. Generated by immunoSEQ multiplex PCR, the TCRdb table keeps only in-frame clones and is missing some. Here the sample spans about 43,000 clones, 55% to 75% being singletons. V lost 1 base, J lost 3 bases, and 21 bases lay in between. Germline V gene sequence: CDR1 SGHDN, CDR2 FVKESK. The length of the CDR3 is 18 residues. The source of this sequence is a man aged 60 to 75 in good health and CMV-seropositive. This sequence joins TRBV14 and TRBJ1-1; D gene ambiguous. The specimen was PBMCs. The CDR3 DNA reads TGTGCCAGCAGCCAAGGGACTCTCTCTGGGGTCGTACACACTGAAGCTTTCTTT. The encoded protein is CASSQGTLSGVVHTEAFF.